The 20 T cell receptor beta chains below all came from one sample that was sequenced in a study of blood T cell repertoires in COVID-19. Produced via immunoSEQ multiplex PCR; TCRdb's table is partial and in-frame only. The repertoire holds some 120,000 clones, about 89% seen once, with roughly 19% in the top ten. The sample taken for sequencing was peripheral blood. These TCRs come from a human donor with acute or convalescent COVID-19. The donor label of this sample is uncertain.

The chain is built from TRBV9 and TRBJ1-5; 9 bases are shared with TRBD1. Germline CDR1 is SGDLS and CDR2 is YYNGEE. V shed 3 bases, J shed 6 bases, and the junction held 4 bases outside the gene matches. The CDR3 contains 14 residues. The CDR3 DNA sequence: TGTGCCAGCAGCGCCGGGACAGGGTTTCAGCCCCAGCATTTT. This codes for CASSAGTGFQPQHF.

V gene TRBV4-1 combines with J gene TRBJ1-1; 12 bases align to TRBD1. J was trimmed by 6 bases and V by 4 bases; bases with no gene match: 9. CDR1 MGHRA and CDR2 YSYEKL come from the germline V gene. The CDR3 sequence is 16 residues long. This CDR3 reads CASSRRDRGLISEAFF. CDR3 in DNA: TGCGCCAGCAGCCGACGGGACAGGGGGCTTATCTCTGAAGCTTTCTTT.

The chain employs TRBV19 and TRBJ1-5, with 7 bases aligning to TRBD1. The CDR3 is 15 residues long. Germline values: CDR1 LNHDA, CDR2 SQIVND (reference sequence). Trimming took 0 bases from V and 3 from J; bases not matched to a gene: 2. In DNA form, the CDR3 reads TGTGCCAGTAGTATAGAGACAGGGTTCAATCAGCCCCAGCATTTT. Residues: CASSIETGFNQPQHF.

The rearrangement joins TRBV5-1 to TRBJ2-2; tentatively, D is TRBD1 (6 bases). The CDR3 length is 14 residues. Germline loops: CDR1 SGHRS, CDR2 YFSETQ. Trimming left V 8 bases short and J 1 base short, with 12 bases between. The CDR3 reads CASKQGRNTGELFF. DNA of the CDR3: TGCGCCAGTAAACAGGGCCGGAACACCGGGGAGCTGTTTTTT.

The chain joins TRBV5-1 to TRBJ2-5, with D perhaps TRBD2 (5 bases). Germline CDR1 reads SGHRS; CDR2 reads YFSETQ. V lost 0 bases and J 5 bases, leaving 14 bases between the germline ends. The CDR3 runs to 15 residues. Here the CDR3 DNA reads TGCGCCAGCAGCTTGGGCCCGGGGATTTTTGAGACCCAGTACTTC. Translated, it gives CASSLGPGIFETQYF.

The J gene is TRBJ1-6, the V gene TRBV6-2 or TRBV6-3; maybe TRBD1 (6 bases). Trimming cost V 0 bases and J 5 bases, with 14 bases left between them. Germline V CDR1 and CDR2: MNHEY, SVGEGT. The CDR3 spans 17 residues. CDR3 DNA sequence: TGTGCCAGCAGTTACTCGCGGGGGGCGTTGAATAATTCACCCCTCCACTTT. As protein: CASSYSRGALNNSPLHF.

The chain carries TRBV7-2 and TRBJ1-3; D perhaps matches TRBD1 (5 bases). CDR1 is SGHTA, CDR2 FQGNSA, per germline. The germline V and J ends were trimmed by 2 bases and 4 bases, with 12 bases remaining between them. This CDR3 contains 15 residues. The CDR3 protein is CASSLLRGVGNTIYF. The CDR3, as DNA: TGTGCCAGCAGCTTACTTCGGGGGGTGGGAAACACCATATATTTT.

The rearrangement joins TRBV3-1 (or the pseudogene TRBV3-2) to TRBJ1-2, with 8 positions matching TRBD1. Germline V lookup: CDR1 LGHDT, CDR2 YNNKEL (reference sequence). The V gene end was trimmed by 4 bases and the J gene end by 4 bases; junction bases not matched to a gene: 5. CDR3 length equals 14 residues. This CDR3 is CASSRHTGGYGYTF. The CDR3 coding sequence is TGTGCCAGCAGCCGTCATACAGGGGGCTATGGCTACACCTTC.

The rearrangement links TRBV30 to TRBJ1-2; 10 positions match TRBD1. CDR3 size: 12 residues. Trimming cost V 2 bases and J 14 bases; bases outside gene matches: 8. The germline CDR1 and CDR2 sequences are GTSNPN and SVGIG (reference sequence). CDR3 nucleotides: TGTGCCTGGAGTAGGGACAGGGGATCGAAAACCTTC. Translating it yields CAWSRDRGSKTF.

This chain connects TRBV18 to TRBJ2-2; 7 positions agree with TRBD1. CDR1 is KGHSH, CDR2 LQKENI, per germline. This CDR3 has 14 residues. Trimming took 4 bases from V and 4 from J; bases not matched to a gene: 3. In nucleotides, the CDR3 is TGTGCCAGCTCACGGAACAGGGGCACCGGGGAGCTGTTTTTT. The encoded protein is CASSRNRGTGELFF.

This clone is a singleton in its sample. V is TRBV28 and J is TRBJ2-4; 11 bases are shared with TRBD2. Looked up from germline, CDR1 is MDHEN and CDR2 is SYDVKM. The CDR3 loop spans 16 amino acids. Unmatched junction bases numbered 2, after V lost 4 bases and J lost 0 bases. CDR3 amino acids: CASSSLAGGAKNIQYF. CDR3 DNA: TGTGCCAGCAGTTCCCTAGCGGGAGGAGCCAAAAACATTCAGTACTTC.

V usage is TRBV14 and J usage is TRBJ1-1; D is ambiguous. Germline V gene data show CDR1 as SGHDN and CDR2 as FVKESK. V shed 6 bases and J shed 0 bases, with 14 bases lying between them. The CDR3 has 15 amino acids. The CDR3 sequence: CASRKGRAMNTEAFF. The CDR3 DNA is TGTGCCAGCAGAAAAGGGAGAGCGATGAACACTGAAGCTTTCTTT.

This chain links TRBV5-1 with TRBJ1-4, with 9 bases identical to TRBD1. After removal of 0 bases from V and 4 bases from J, the junction contained 4 bases not matched to a gene. The germline V gene has CDR1 SGHRS and CDR2 YFSETQ. The CDR3 contains 16 residues. The DNA of the CDR3 is TGCGCCAGCAGCTTGGGGACAGGGGATTTTAATGAAAAACTGTTTTTT. It encodes CASSLGTGDFNEKLFF.

The rearrangement joins TRBV19 to TRBJ2-7; TRBD2 agrees at 11 bases. After removal of 6 bases from V and 6 bases from J, the junction contained 7 bases not matched to a gene. Germline CDR1 reads LNHDA; CDR2 reads SQIVND (reference sequence). The CDR3 runs 14 residues. The CDR3 DNA is TGTGCCAGTAGCGTACTAGCGGGAGATAGCGAGCAGTACTTC. It encodes CASSVLAGDSEQYF.

The chain carries TRBV19 and TRBJ2-5; D not resolved. The CDR3 has 15 amino acids. Germline loops: CDR1 LNHDA, CDR2 SQIVND (reference sequence). The V end lost 11 bases, the J end lost 5 bases, and 24 bases lay between the germline ends. The CDR3 DNA reads as TGTGCCTATCTACTTACCCCACTTCCTTGGGAGACCCAGTACTTC. It translates to CAYLLTPLPWETQYF.

This chain links TRBV5-4 with TRBJ2-3; D possibly corresponds to TRBD1 (5 bases). The V end lost 3 bases, the J end lost 2 bases, and 10 bases lay between the germline ends. Germline lookup yields CDR1 SGHNT and CDR2 YYREEE (reference sequence). This CDR3 has 14 amino acids. CDR3 DNA: TGTGCCAGCAGCTCCAGGGAACCCACAGATACGCAGTATTTT. It is translated as CASSSREPTDTQYF.

The chain employs TRBV5-5 and TRBJ1-6, with D possibly matching TRBD1 (5 bases). The germline CDR1 and CDR2 sequences are SGHKS and YYEKEE (reference sequence). The CDR3 length is 18 residues. The V gene lost 3 bases and the J gene lost 7 bases, with 23 bases spanning the gap. CDR3 amino acids: CASSYGVAGSVGNSPLHF. As DNA, the CDR3 is TGTGCCAGCAGCTATGGAGTCGCAGGGTCAGTGGGAAATTCACCCCTCCACTTT. The full variable domain, completed using reference TRBV5-5 and TRBJ1-6, is DAGVTQSPTHLIKTRGQQVTLRCSPISGHKSVSWYQQVLGQGPQFIFQYYEKEERGRGNFPDRFSARQFPNYSSELNVNALLLGDSALYLCASSYGVAGSVGNSPLHFGNGTRLTVT.

This clone was observed once. The rearrangement uses TRBV7-9 and TRBJ1-2, with D perhaps matching TRBD1 (5 bases). Germline V CDR1 and CDR2: SEHNR, FQNEAQ (reference sequence). CDR3 size: 14 residues. The ends were cut back, 7 bases at V and 4 bases at J, with 16 bases in the middle. DNA of the CDR3: TGTGCCAGCACCTCAGGGCTTCGTATCTATGGCTACACCTTC. It codes for CASTSGLRIYGYTF.

The chain links TRBV5-1 to TRBJ2-7; 7 bases line up with TRBD2. The CDR3 is 16 amino acids. The germline gives CDR1 SGHRS, CDR2 YFSETQ. V trimming: 1 base; J trimming: 0 bases; junction bases outside the gene matches: 7. The CDR3 DNA reads as TGCGCCAGCAGCTTGCTCGGGGGGTCAAGCTCCTACGAGCAGTACTTC. This encodes CASSLLGGSSSYEQYF.

The CDR3 DNA reads as TGTGCCAGCAGTTTCGGACTAAATGAAAAACTGTTTTTT. This sequence encodes CASSFGLNEKLFF. The chain uses TRBV2 and TRBJ1-4; the D is unclear. The CDR3 contains 13 residues. The V end lost 5 bases, the J end lost 5 bases, and 9 bases lay between the germline ends. In germline, CDR1 is SNHLY, CDR2 FYNNEI.